The TCR beta chain under discussion was sequenced for a study of T cell repertoires in cytomegalovirus infection. At the level of the study: Recently identified HLA-C-restricted CMV epitopes and well-studied HLA-B-restricted CMV epitopes were used by the study.

TCRdb re-called the reads through MiXCR, storing one row per CDR3 protein. The sample holds about 480,000 distinct CDR3 sequences; about 33% are singletons and the top ten take 17%. Trimming took 1 base from V and 4 from J, leaving 9 bases between them. The CDR3 runs to 14 residues. CDR1 and CDR2 (germline): LGHNA, YNFKEQ. This clonotype has only a few counts. The antigen is not known. This sequence originates from a human donor in good health (CMV status not recorded). Some clones in this sample may be carry-over from other donors' samples. The sequencing used cultured PBMCs, collected from culture after CMV antigen stimulation. The J gene is TRBJ2-3, the V gene TRBV4-2, with D possibly being TRBD1 (5 bases). This chain's CDR3 is CASSQAAGSDTQYF. The CDR3 DNA reads as TGTGCCAGCAGCCAAGCGGCAGGGTCAGATACGCAGTATTTT.